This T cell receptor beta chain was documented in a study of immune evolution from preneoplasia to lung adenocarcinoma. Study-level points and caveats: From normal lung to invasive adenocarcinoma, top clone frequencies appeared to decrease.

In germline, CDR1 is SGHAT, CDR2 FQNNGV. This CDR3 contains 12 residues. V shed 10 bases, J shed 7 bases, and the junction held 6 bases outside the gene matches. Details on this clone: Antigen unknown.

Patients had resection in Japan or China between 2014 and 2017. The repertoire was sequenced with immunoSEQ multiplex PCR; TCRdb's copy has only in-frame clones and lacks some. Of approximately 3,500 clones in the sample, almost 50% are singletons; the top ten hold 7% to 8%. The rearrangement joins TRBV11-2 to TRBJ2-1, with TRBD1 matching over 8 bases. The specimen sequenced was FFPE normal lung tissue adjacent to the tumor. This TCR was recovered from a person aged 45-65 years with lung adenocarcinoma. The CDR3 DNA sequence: TGTGCCATCGTGACAGGGGTGAATGAGCAGTTCTTC. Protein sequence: CAIVTGVNEQFF.